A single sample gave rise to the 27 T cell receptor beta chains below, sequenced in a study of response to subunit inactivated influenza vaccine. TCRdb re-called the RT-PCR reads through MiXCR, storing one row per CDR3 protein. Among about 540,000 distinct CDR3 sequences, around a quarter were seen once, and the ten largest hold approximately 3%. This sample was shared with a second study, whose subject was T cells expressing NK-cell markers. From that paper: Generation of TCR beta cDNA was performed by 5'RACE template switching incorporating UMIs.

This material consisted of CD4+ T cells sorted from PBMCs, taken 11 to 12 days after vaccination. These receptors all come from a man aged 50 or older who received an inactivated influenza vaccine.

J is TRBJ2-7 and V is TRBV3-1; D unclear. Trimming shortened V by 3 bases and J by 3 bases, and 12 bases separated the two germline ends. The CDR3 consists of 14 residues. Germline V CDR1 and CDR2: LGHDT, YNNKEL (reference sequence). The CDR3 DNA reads TGTGCCAGCAGCCAGGGGAACCCCAACTACGAGCAGTACTTC. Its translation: CASSQGNPNYEQYF.

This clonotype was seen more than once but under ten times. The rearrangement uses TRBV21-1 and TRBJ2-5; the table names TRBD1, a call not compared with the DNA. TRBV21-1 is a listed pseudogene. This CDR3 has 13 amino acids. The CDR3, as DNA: TGTGCCAGCAGCCAACAGGGCGAGGAGACCCAGTACTTC. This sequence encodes CASSQQGEETQYF.

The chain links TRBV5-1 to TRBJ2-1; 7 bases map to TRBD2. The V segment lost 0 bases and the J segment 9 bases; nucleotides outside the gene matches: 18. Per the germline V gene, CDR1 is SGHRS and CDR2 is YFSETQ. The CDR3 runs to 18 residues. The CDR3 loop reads CASSLGVVWAGEGGEQFF. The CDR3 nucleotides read TGCGCCAGCAGCTTGGGGGTAGTTTGGGCGGGAGAAGGAGGTGAGCAGTTCTTC.

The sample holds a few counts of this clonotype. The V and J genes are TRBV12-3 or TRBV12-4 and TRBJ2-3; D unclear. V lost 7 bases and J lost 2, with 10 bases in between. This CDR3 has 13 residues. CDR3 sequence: CASTRRYTDTQYF. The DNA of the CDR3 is TGTGCCAGCACTCGGAGATACACAGATACGCAGTATTTT.

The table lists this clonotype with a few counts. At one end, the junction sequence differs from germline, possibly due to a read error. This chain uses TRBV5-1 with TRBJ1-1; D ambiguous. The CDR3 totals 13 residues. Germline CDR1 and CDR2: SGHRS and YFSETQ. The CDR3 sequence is CASSLALNTEAFF. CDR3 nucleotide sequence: TGTGCCAGCAGTTTAGCCTTGAACACTGAAGCTTTCTTT.

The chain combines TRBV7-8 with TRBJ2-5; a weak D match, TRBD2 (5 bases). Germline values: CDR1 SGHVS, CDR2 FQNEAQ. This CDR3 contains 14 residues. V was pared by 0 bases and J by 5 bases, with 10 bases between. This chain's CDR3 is CASSLAAVGETQYF. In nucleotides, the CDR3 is TGTGCCAGCAGCTTAGCAGCGGTGGGGGAGACCCAGTACTTC.

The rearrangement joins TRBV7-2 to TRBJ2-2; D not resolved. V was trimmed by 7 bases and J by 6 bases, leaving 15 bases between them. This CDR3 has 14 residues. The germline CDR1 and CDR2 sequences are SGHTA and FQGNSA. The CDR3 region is CASIPSRSAGELFF. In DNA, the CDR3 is TGTGCCAGCATCCCATCCCGAAGCGCCGGGGAGCTGTTTTTT.

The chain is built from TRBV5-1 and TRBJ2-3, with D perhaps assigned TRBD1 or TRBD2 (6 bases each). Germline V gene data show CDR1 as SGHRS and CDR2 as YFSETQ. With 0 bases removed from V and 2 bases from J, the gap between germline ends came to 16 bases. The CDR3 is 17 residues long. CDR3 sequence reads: CASSLEGDSTFTDTQYF. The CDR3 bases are TGCGCCAGCAGCTTGGAGGGGGACTCGACCTTCACAGATACGCAGTATTTT.

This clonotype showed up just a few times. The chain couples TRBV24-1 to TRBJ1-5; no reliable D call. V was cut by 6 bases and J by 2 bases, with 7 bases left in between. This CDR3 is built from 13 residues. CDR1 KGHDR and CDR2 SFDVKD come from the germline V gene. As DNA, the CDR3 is TGTGCCACCAGTATGTCAGGCAATCAGCCCCAGCATTTT. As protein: CATSMSGNQPQHF.

CDR3 in DNA: TGCGCCAGCAGCTTGGTAGGATTAGGGGAGTTGGGTACGCAGTATTTT. Translated, it gives CASSLVGLGELGTQYF. The chain is built from TRBV5-1 and TRBJ2-3; D may match TRBD1 or TRBD2 (5 bases each). V was pared by 0 bases and J by 8 bases, with 19 bases between. The CDR3 loop spans 16 amino acids. Germline assignment: CDR1 SGHRS and CDR2 YFSETQ. Drawing the rest from reference TRBV5-1 and TRBJ2-3, the complete variable domain is KAGVTQTPRYLIKTRGQQVTLSCSPISGHRSVSWYQQTPGQGLQFLFEYFSETQRNKGNFPGRFSGRQFSNSRSEMNVSTLELGDSALYLCASSLVGLGELGTQYFGPGTRLTVL.

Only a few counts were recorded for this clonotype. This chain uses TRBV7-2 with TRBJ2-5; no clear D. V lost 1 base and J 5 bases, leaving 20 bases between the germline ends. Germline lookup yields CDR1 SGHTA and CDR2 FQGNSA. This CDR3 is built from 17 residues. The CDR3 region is CASSLVGRLQKAETQYF. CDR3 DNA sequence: TGTGCCAGCAGCTTAGTGGGCCGTCTCCAAAAAGCGGAGACCCAGTACTTC.

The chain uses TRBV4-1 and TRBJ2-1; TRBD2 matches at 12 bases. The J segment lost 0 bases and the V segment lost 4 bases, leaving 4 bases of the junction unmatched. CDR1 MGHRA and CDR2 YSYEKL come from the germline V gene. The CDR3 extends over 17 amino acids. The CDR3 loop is CASSRTSGVISYNEQFF. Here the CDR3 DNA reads TGCGCCAGCAGCCGGACTAGCGGGGTTATCTCCTACAATGAGCAGTTCTTC.

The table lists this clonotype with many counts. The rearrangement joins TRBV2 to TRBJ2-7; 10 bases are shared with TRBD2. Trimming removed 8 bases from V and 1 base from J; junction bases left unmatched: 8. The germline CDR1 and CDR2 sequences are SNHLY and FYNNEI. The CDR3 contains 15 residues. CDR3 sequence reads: CASVKGLAASYEQYF. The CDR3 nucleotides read TGTGCCAGCGTTAAAGGACTAGCGGCTTCCTACGAGCAGTACTTC.

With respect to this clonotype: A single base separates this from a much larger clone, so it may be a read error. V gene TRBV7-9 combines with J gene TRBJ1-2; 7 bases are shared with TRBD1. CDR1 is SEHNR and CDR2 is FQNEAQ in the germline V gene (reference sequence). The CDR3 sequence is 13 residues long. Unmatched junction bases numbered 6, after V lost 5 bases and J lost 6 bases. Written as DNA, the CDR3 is TGTGCCAGCAGCCTGACAGGGATCGATGGCTACACCTTC. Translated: CASSLTGIDGYTF.

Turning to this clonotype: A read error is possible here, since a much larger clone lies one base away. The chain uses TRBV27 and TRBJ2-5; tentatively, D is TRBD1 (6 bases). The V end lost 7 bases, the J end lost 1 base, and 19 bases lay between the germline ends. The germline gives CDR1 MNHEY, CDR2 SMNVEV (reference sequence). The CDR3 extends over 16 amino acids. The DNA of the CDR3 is TGTGCCAGCACTAGGGGGTTCGGCAGGTCCCAAGAGACCCAGTACTTC. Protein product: CASTRGFGRSQETQYF.

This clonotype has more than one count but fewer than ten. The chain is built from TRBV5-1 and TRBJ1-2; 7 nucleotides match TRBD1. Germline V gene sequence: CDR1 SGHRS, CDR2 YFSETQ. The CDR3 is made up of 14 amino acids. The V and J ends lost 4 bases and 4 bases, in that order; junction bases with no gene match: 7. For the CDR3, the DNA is TGCGCCAGCAGCGCGGAGGGACAGAGCTATGGCTACACCTTC. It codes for CASSAEGQSYGYTF.

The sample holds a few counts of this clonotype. CDR3 bases: TGTGCCAGCAGCAAAGTTAAAGCGTTGGTAGGACTAGCGGGAGAAGAGACCCAGTACTTC. As protein: CASSKVKALVGLAGEETQYF. The gene calls are TRBV21-1 and TRBJ2-5; TRBD2, the D gene given by the table, was not confirmed from the DNA. TRBV21-1 is recorded as a pseudogene. This CDR3 contains 20 residues.

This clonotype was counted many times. The DNA for the CDR3 is TGCGCCAGCAGTAGACAGTTGACAGAGACCCAGTACTTC. This codes for CASSRQLTETQYF. V is TRBV5-1 and J is TRBJ2-5, with D maybe TRBD1 (5 bases). Germline assignment: CDR1 SGHRS and CDR2 YFSETQ. The V end was cut by 5 bases, the J end by 4 bases, with 12 bases between. The CDR3 contains 13 residues.

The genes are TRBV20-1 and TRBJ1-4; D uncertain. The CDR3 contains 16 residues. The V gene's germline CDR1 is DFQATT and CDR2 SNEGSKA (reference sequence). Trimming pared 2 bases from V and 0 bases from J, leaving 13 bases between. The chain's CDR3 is CSARLGSAATNEKLFF. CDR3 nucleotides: TGCAGTGCTAGATTGGGTTCGGCCGCAACTAATGAAAAACTGTTTTTT.

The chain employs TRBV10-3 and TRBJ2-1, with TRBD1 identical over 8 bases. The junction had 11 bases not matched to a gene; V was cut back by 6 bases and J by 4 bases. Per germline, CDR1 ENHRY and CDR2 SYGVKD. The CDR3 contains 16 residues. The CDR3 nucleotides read TGTGCCATCAGGGCTTCACAGGGGGAGAATTACAATGAGCAGTTCTTC. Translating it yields CAIRASQGENYNEQFF.

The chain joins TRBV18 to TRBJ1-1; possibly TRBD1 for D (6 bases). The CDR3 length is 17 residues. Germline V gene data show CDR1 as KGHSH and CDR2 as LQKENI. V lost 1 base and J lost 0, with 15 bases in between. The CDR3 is CASSPLAGGQVNTEAFF. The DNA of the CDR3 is TGTGCCAGCTCACCACTGGCGGGGGGCCAGGTGAACACTGAAGCTTTCTTT.

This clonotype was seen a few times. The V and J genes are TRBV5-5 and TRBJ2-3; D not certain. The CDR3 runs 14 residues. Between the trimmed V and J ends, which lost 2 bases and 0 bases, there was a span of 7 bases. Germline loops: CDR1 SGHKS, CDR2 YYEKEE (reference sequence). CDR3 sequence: CASSFRLSTDTQYF. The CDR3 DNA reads TGTGCCAGCAGCTTTCGGCTTAGCACAGATACGCAGTATTTT. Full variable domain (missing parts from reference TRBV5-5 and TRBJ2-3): DAGVTQSPTHLIKTRGQQVTLRCSPISGHKSVSWYQQVLGQGPQFIFQYYEKEERGRGNFPDRFSARQFPNYSSELNVNALLLGDSALYLCASSFRLSTDTQYFGPGTRLTVL.

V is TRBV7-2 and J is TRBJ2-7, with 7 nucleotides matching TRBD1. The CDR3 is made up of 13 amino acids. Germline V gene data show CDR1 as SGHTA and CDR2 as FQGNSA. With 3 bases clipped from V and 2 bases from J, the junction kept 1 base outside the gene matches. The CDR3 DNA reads TGTGCCAGCAGCTTCGACAGGGCCTACGAGCAGTACTTC. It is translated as CASSFDRAYEQYF.

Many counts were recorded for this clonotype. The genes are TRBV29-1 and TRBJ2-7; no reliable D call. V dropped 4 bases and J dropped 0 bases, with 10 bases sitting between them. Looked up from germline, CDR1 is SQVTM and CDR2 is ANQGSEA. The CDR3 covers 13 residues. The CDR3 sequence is CSVVGADSYEQYF. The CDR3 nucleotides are TGCAGCGTTGTTGGTGCAGACTCCTACGAGCAGTACTTC.

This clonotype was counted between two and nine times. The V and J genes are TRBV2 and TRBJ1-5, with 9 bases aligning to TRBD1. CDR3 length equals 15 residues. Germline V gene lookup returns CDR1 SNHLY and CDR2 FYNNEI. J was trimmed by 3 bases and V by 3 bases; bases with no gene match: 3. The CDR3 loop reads CASSDGTGSNQPQHF. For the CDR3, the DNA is TGTGCCAGCAGTGATGGGACAGGGTCCAATCAGCCCCAGCATTTT.

CDR3 DNA sequence: TGTGCCAGCAGCCAAGGCGGAGGCAATTCACCCCTCCACTTT. This gives the protein CASSQGGGNSPLHF. The chain carries TRBV3-1 and TRBJ1-6; D is uncertain. The V and J ends lost 1 base and 7 bases respectively, with 8 bases between them. There are 14 residues in the CDR3. The germline CDR1 and CDR2 sequences are LGHDT and YNNKEL (reference sequence).

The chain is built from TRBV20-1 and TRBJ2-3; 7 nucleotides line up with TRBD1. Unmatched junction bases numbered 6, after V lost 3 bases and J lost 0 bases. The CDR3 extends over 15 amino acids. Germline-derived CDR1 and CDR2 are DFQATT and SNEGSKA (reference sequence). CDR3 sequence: CSARDRTPSTDTQYF. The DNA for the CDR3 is TGCAGTGCTAGGGACAGGACGCCTAGCACAGATACGCAGTATTTT.